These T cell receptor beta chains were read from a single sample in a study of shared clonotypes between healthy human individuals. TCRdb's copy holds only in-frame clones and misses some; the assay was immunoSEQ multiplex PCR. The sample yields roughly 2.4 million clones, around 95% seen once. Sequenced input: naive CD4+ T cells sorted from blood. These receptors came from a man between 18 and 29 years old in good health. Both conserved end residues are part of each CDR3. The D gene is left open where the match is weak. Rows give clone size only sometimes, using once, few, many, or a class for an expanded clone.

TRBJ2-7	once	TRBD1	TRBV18	TGTGCCAGCTCACCAGAGAGGACAGGGCAATCTGAGCAGTACTTC	CASSPERTGQSEQYF
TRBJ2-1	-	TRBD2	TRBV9	TGTGCCAGCAGCGTAGGTTCGCTAGCGGGAAGCGATGAGCAGTTCTTC	CASSVGSLAGSDEQFF
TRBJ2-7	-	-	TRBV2	TGTGCCAGCATGAACTCGGGAGTTGGTTACGAGCAGTACTTC	CASMNSGVGYEQYF
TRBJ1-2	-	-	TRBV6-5	TGTGCCAGCAGTTCCCCCAGGGGCTACACCTTC	CASSSPRGYTF
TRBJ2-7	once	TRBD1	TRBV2	TGTGCCAGCAGTGACAGGACAGGGTCTCTCGAGCAGTACTTC	CASSDRTGSLEQYF
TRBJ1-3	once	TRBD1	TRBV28	TGTGCCAGCAGCCCTGGGCTGACAGGGGTCGGAAACACCATATATTTT	CASSPGLTGVGNTIYF
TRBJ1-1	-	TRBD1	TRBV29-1	TGCAGCGTCGCAACAGGGGCCGAAGCTTTCTTT	CSVATGAEAFF
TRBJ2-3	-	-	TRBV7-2	TGTGCCAGCAGCCCGGCCTACACAGATACGCAGTATTTT	CASSPAYTDTQYF
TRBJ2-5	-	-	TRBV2	TGTGCCAGCAACGGACAGAAGGTGGAACAAGAGACCCAGTACTTC	CASNGQKVEQETQYF
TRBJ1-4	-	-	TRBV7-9	TGTGCCAGCAGCTTATATAGTCCCTCAACTAATGAAAAACTGTTTTTT	CASSLYSPSTNEKLFF
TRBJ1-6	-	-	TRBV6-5	TGTGCCAGCAGTTACGTCCAGGGGAATTCACCCCTCCACTTT	CASSYVQGNSPLHF
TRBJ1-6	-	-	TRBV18	TGTGCCAGCTCACCACCTGTCGAAGTCGGACCCCTCCACTTT	CASSPPVEVGPLHF
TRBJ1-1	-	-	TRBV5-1	TGCGCCAGCACCCGGGGCGGGAACACTGAAGCTTTCTTT	CASTRGGNTEAFF
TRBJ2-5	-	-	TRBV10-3	TGTGCCATCAGTGAGAGGGCAGTCCAAGAGACCCAGTACTTC	CAISERAVQETQYF
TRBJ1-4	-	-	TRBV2	TGTGCCAGCAGTGCTGGGGGCTACCTAGCGGGTAATGAAAAACTGTTTTTT	CASSAGGYLAGNEKLFF
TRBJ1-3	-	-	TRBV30	TGTGCCTGTCGAACAGGGAGTGGAAACACCATATATTTT	CACRTGSGNTIYF
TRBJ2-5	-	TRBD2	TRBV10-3	TGTGCCATCAGTGAGTCGGGTAGCGGGAGCAGGCAAGAGACCCAGTACTTC	CAISESGSGSRQETQYF
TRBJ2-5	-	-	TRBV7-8	TGTGCCAGCAGCTCACTTCTAGGGGAGACCCAGTACTTC	CASSSLLGETQYF
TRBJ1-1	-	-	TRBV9	TGTGCCAGCAGCGTAGTACCCGAGAACACTGAAGCTTTCTTT	CASSVVPENTEAFF
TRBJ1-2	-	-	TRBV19	TGTGCCAGTAGTGAGCTAGGGCGAGGCTACACCTTC	CASSELGRGYTF
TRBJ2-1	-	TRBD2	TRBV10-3	TGTGCCATCAGTGAGTTGGGACTAGCGGGATACAATGAGCAGTTCTTC	CAISELGLAGYNEQFF
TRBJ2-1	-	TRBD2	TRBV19	TGTGCCAGTAGTATCCGGACTAGCGGGAGTCTTCGCAATGAGCAGTTCTTC	CASSIRTSGSLRNEQFF
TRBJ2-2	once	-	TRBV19	TGTGCCAGTAGTTGGACGAACACCGGGGAGCTGTTTTTT	CASSWTNTGELFF
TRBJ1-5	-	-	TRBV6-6	TGTGCCAGCAGCCTACAGAGCAATCAGCCCCAGCATTTT	CASSLQSNQPQHF
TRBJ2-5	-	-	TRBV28	TGTGCCAGCAGTCCCCCCGGCAGACAAGAGACCCAGTACTTC	CASSPPGRQETQYF
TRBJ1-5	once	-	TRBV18	TGTGCCAGCTCACCGCCACAGGGAATGATCAATCAGCCCCAGCATTTT	CASSPPQGMINQPQHF
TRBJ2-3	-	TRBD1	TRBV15	TGTGCCACCAGCAGAGATCTAACAGGGGGGACAGATACGCAGTATTTT	CATSRDLTGGTDTQYF
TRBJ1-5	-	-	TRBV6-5	TGTGCCAGCAGTTACTCGTGGGGGCCTGATCAGCCCCAGCATTTT	CASSYSWGPDQPQHF
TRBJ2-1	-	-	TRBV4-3	TGCGCCAGCAGCCCAAGTGTAGGAGCCGAGCAGTTCTTC	CASSPSVGAEQFF
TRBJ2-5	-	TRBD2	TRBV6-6	TGTGCCAGCAGCAAAGGGACTAGCGGGAAGGAGACCCAGTACTTC	CASSKGTSGKETQYF
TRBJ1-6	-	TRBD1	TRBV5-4	TGTGCCAGCAGCTGGACAGGGACAAATTCACCCCTCCACTTT	CASSWTGTNSPLHF
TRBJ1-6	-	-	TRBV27	TGTGCCAGCAGTTCCGTCAGAGCACCCCTCCACTTT	CASSSVRAPLHF
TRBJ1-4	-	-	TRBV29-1	TGCAGCGGTTACAGGGAGGGTGAAAAACTGTTTTTT	CSGYREGEKLFF
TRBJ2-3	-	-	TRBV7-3	TGTGCCAGCAGCCCGATCGGGGGTTCCACAGATACGCAGTATTTT	CASSPIGGSTDTQYF
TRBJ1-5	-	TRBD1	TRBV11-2	TGTGCCAGCAGCCAGGGGGGGGTGTGGCCCCAGCATTTT	CASSQGGVWPQHF
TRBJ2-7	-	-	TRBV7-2	TGTGCCAGCAGCTTAGAAGCGGCCACCTACGAGCAGTACTTC	CASSLEAATYEQYF
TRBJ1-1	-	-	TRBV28	TGTGCCAGCAGTCCCCCGGGACTGGGGAACACTGAAGCTTTCTTT	CASSPPGLGNTEAFF
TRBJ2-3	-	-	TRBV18	TGTGCCAGCTCACCACCAGGTCTAGATACGCAGTATTTT	CASSPPGLDTQYF
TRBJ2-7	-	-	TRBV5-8	TGTGCCAGCAGCTTGATAGGCCAGAGCTACTACGAGCAGTACTTC	CASSLIGQSYYEQYF
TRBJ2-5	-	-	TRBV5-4	TGTGCCAGCAGCTTTAACTCTCAAGAGACCCAGTACTTC	CASSFNSQETQYF
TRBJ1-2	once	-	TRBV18	TGTGCCAGCTCACCACGAGAAGAAAACTATGGCTACACCTTC	CASSPREENYGYTF
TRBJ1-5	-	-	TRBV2	TGTGCCAGCAGAGATAGCAATCAGCCCCAGCATTTT	CASRDSNQPQHF
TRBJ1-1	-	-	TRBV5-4	TGTGCCAGTTGCCGGGACGGCCTTTTTGGCACTGAAGCTTTCTTT	CASCRDGLFGTEAFF
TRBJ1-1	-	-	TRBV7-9	TGTGCCAGCAGGCGACAGGTTTTTCAGAACACTGAAGCTTTCTTT	CASRRQVFQNTEAFF
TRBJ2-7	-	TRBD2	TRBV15	TGTGCCACCAGCAGAGATAGAAGCGGGGGTTCCGAGCAGTACTTC	CATSRDRSGGSEQYF
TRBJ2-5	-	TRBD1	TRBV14	TGTGCCAGCAGCCAAGGGGACAGAGTCCAAGAGACCCAGTACTTC	CASSQGDRVQETQYF
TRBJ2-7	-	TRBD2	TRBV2	TGTGCCAGCAGTGACCCCCGGCCGGGGGGCTACGAGCAGTACTTC	CASSDPRPGGYEQYF
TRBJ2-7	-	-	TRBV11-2	TGTGCCAGCAGCATCTTGGGGACAATCTCCTACGAGCAGTACTTC	CASSILGTISYEQYF
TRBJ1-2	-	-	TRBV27	TGTGCCAGCAGTTTTTCACTGACGAAAAACTATGGCTACACCTTC	CASSFSLTKNYGYTF
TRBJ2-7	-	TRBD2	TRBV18	TGTGCCAGCTCACCACCGGCGGGGGGGCCCTACGAGCAGTACTTC	CASSPPAGGPYEQYF
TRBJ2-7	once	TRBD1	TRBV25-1	TGTGCCAGCAGGGCCCCGGGACAGGGGTCCTACGAGCAGTACTTC	CASRAPGQGSYEQYF